The 3 T cell receptor beta chains given below trace back to one sample, sequenced in a study of blood T cell repertoires in COVID-19. Produced via immunoSEQ multiplex PCR; TCRdb's table is partial and in-frame only. The table has 50,000 to 55,000 clones, around nine tenths seen once; the top ten hold 4%. Sequencing was performed on peripheral blood. Receptors were obtained from a man in his fifties with acute or convalescent COVID-19.

The J gene is TRBJ2-3, the V gene TRBV12-5, with 15 bases aligning to TRBD2. The CDR3 consists of 20 residues. Germline CDR1 and CDR2: LGHNT and FRNRAP. V lost 6 bases to trimming and J lost 0 bases; unmatched junction nucleotides: 13. The CDR3 DNA reads as TGTGCTAGTGGATCTCATGGACTAGCGGGAGGGAGGGGCAGCACAGATACGCAGTATTTT. This translates into CASGSHGLAGGRGSTDTQYF.

This chain joins TRBV14 and TRBJ2-1, with 7 bases identical to TRBD2. Looked up from germline, CDR1 is SGHDN and CDR2 is FVKESK. There are 15 residues in the CDR3. CDR3: CALIRAGDSYNEQFF. CDR3 DNA: TGTGCGTTGATTAGGGCGGGGGACTCCTACAATGAGCAGTTCTTC.

The rearrangement uses TRBV2 and TRBJ2-2, with D unresolved. The germline V gene has CDR1 SNHLY and CDR2 FYNNEI. V lost 8 bases and J 2 bases, leaving 12 bases between the germline ends. The CDR3 has 14 residues. CDR3 bases: TGTGCCAGCTACGAACAGTCAAACACCGGGGAGCTGTTTTTT. It is translated as CASYEQSNTGELFF.